These T cell receptor beta chains were read from a single sample in a study of blood T cell repertoires in COVID-19. TCRdb's copy holds only in-frame clones and misses some; the assay was immunoSEQ multiplex PCR. The table lists about 260,000 clones, around 89% of them singletons. Sequencing was performed on PBMCs or T cells enriched from blood (not recorded which). The receptor source for this set is a woman in her 40s with acute COVID-19. Each CDR3 is given without its conserved first and last residue. D genes are given only for firm matches.

CDR3: ASSIMLGDTEAF
D: NA
J: TRBJ1-1
V: TRBV19

CDR3: ASSVGTRRAYGYT
D: NA
J: TRBJ1-2
V: TRBV9

CDR3: ASSRSGGAHTEAF
D: NA
J: TRBJ1-1
V: TRBV7-9

CDR3: ASRSPGGVHGELF
D: TRBD1
J: TRBJ2-2
V: TRBV5-1

CDR3: ASRAKGDEKLF
D: NA
J: TRBJ1-4
V: TRBV28

CDR3: ASSFSGGVFYGYT
D: NA
J: TRBJ1-2
V: TRBV5-6

CDR3: SASRQGDQPQH
D: NA
J: TRBJ1-5
V: TRBV20-1

CDR3: ASSPGGGSETQY
D: TRBD2
J: TRBJ2-5
V: TRBV5-5

CDR3: ASSFESSYNSPLH
D: NA
J: TRBJ1-6
V: TRBV28

CDR3: ASSLFRGNTEAF
D: NA
J: TRBJ1-1
V: TRBV27

CDR3: AIRKDSTYGYT
D: NA
J: TRBJ1-2
V: TRBV10-3

CDR3: ASSDKRSYNSPLH
D: NA
J: TRBJ1-6
V: TRBV5-1

CDR3: ASRSPGDYNGYT
D: NA
J: TRBJ1-2
V: TRBV5-1

CDR3: ASSQTGAALEGYT
D: TRBD1
J: TRBJ1-2
V: TRBV6-6

CDR3: ATSQGAMNTEAF
D: TRBD1
J: TRBJ1-1
V: TRBV24-1

CDR3: ASSSQPGLQSPLH
D: NA
J: TRBJ1-6
V: TRBV7-8

CDR3: ASSSGQGTQETQY
D: TRBD1
J: TRBJ2-5
V: TRBV5-1

CDR3: ASSPGLYQETQY
D: NA
J: TRBJ2-5
V: TRBV7-2

CDR3: ASSFSDEQF
D: NA
J: TRBJ2-1
V: TRBV7-9

CDR3: ASRSPAADNEQF
D: NA
J: TRBJ2-1
V: TRBV7-9

CDR3: ASSFTSTGGFYEQY
D: TRBD1
J: TRBJ2-7
V: TRBV19

CDR3: ASRYTPGSGSTDTQY
D: TRBD2
J: TRBJ2-3
V: TRBV5-1

CDR3: ASRIASGVYQPQH
D: NA
J: TRBJ1-5
V: TRBV19

CDR3: AARGSAGGSGELF
D: TRBD1
J: TRBJ2-2
V: TRBV7-9

CDR3: ASSVNYRVQETQY
D: NA
J: TRBJ2-5
V: TRBV9

CDR3: AISFGLAGESGGTQY
D: TRBD2
J: TRBJ2-5
V: TRBV10-3

CDR3: ASSRDRDQPQH
D: TRBD1
J: TRBJ1-5
V: TRBV3-1/TRBV3-2

CDR3: ASRDGREGEKLF
D: NA
J: TRBJ1-4
V: TRBV27

CDR3: ASSPREGEKLF
D: NA
J: TRBJ1-4
V: TRBV18

CDR3: ASSYSGEMGTEAF
D: NA
J: TRBJ1-1
V: TRBV6-5

CDR3: ASSIQDSTNEQF
D: NA
J: TRBJ2-1
V: TRBV19

CDR3: ASRSLGAIGEQF
D: NA
J: TRBJ2-1
V: TRBV28

CDR3: ATSDSSFYTGELF
D: NA
J: TRBJ2-2
V: TRBV24-1

CDR3: ASSSERGEDIQY
D: TRBD2
J: TRBJ2-4
V: TRBV10-2

CDR3: ASSTGGSYNEQF
D: TRBD2
J: TRBJ2-1
V: TRBV5-1

CDR3: ASSLRPATGNTGELF
D: NA
J: TRBJ2-2
V: TRBV7-7

CDR3: AWRTIGQQETQY
D: NA
J: TRBJ2-5
V: TRBV30

CDR3: ASSLTETGVTDTQY
D: TRBD1
J: TRBJ2-3
V: TRBV7-9

CDR3: ASSLGIAGLADTQY
D: TRBD2
J: TRBJ2-3
V: TRBV7-2